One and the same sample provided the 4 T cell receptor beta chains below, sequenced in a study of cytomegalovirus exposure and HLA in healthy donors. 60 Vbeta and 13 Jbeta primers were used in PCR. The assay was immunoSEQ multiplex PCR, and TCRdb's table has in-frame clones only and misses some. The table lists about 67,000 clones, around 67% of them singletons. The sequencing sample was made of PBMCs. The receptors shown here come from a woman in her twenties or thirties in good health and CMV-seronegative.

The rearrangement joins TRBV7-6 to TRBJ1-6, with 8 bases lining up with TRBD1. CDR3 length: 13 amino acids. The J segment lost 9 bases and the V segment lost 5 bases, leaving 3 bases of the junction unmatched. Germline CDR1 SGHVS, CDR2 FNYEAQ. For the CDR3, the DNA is TGTGCCAGCAGCAATCAGGGGGCTTCACCCCTCCACTTT. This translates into CASSNQGASPLHF.

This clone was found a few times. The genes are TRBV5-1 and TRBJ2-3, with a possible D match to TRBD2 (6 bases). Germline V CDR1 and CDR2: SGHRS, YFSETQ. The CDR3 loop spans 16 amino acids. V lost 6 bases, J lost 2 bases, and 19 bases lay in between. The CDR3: CASKSLPGLSTDTQYF. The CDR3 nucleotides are TGCGCCAGCAAATCCTTGCCGGGACTTTCCACAGATACGCAGTATTTT.

The CDR3 sequence is CASSFGGGGSQETQYF. CDR3 nucleotide sequence: TGTGCCAGCAGTTTTGGGGGCGGGGGCTCCCAAGAGACCCAGTACTTC. This sequence joins TRBV9 and TRBJ2-5; D is possibly TRBD2 (7 bases). The V gene lost 5 bases and the J gene lost 1 base, with 18 bases spanning the gap. CDR3 size: 16 residues. Germline V gene sequence: CDR1 SGDLS, CDR2 YYNGEE.

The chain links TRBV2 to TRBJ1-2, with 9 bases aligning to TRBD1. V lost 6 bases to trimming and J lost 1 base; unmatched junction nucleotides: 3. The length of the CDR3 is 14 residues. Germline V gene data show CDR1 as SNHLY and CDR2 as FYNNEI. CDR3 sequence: CASRWTGDNYGYTF. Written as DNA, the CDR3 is TGTGCCAGCAGGTGGACAGGGGATAACTATGGCTACACCTTC.